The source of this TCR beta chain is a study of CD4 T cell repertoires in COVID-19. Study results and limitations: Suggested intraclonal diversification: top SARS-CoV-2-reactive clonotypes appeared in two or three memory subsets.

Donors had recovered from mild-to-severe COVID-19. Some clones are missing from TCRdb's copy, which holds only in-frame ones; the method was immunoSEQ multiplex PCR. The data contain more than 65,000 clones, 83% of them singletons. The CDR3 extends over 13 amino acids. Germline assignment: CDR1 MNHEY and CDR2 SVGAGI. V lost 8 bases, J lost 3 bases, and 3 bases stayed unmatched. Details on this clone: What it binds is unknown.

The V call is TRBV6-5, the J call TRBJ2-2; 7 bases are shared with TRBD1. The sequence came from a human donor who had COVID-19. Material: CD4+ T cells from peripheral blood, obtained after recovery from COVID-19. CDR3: CASDRADTGELFF. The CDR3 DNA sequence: TGTGCCAGCGACAGGGCTGACACCGGGGAGCTGTTTTTT.